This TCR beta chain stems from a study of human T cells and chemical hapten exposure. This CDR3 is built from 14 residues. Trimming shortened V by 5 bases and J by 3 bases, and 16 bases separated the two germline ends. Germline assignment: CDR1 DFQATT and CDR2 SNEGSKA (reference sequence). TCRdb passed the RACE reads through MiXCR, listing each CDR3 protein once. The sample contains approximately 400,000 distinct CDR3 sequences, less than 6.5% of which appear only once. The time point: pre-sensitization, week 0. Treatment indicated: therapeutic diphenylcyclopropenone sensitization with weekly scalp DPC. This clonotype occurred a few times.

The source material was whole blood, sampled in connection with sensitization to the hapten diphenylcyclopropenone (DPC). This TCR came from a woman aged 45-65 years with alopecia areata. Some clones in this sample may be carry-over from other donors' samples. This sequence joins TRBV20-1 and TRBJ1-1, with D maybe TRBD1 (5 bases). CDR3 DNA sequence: TGCAGTGCTCCGTGGGGGATCGGGGACACTGAAGCTTTCTTT. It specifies CSAPWGIGDTEAFF.